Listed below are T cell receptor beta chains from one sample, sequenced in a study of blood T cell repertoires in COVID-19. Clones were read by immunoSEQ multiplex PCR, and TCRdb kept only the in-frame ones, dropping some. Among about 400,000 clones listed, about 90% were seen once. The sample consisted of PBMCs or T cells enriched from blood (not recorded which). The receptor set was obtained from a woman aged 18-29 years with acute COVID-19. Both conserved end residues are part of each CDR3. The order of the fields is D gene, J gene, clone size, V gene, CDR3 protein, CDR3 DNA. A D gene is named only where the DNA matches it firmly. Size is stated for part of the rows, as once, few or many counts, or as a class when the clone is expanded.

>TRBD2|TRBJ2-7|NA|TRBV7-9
CASSSTSGRERSSYEQYF
TGTGCCAGCAGTTCGACTAGCGGGAGGGAAAGAAGCTCCTACGAGCAGTACTTC
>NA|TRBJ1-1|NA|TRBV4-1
CASSQGIIWGQGNTEAFF
TGCGCCAGCAGCCAAGGCATCATATGGGGGCAGGGAAACACTGAAGCTTTCTTT
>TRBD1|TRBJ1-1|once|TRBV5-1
CASRLDRETEAFF
TGCGCCAGCAGATTGGACAGGGAGACTGAAGCTTTCTTT
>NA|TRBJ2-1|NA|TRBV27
CASSLSTGSSYNEQFF
TGTGCCAGCAGTTTATCCACCGGGAGCTCCTACAATGAGCAGTTCTTC
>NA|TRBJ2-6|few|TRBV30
CACRGTGANVLTF
TGTGCCTGCAGGGGCACTGGGGCCAACGTCCTGACTTTC
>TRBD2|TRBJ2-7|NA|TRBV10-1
CASSESMGLAGLSEQYF
TGCGCCAGCAGTGAGTCGATGGGACTAGCGGGACTAAGCGAGCAGTACTTC
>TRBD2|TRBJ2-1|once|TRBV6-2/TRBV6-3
CASSYGLAGGNEQFF
TGTGCCAGCAGTTACGGACTAGCGGGAGGCAATGAGCAGTTCTTC
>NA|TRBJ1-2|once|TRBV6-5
CASSYSGLTPYGYTF
TGTGCCAGCAGTTACTCGGGCTTGACCCCGTATGGCTACACCTTC
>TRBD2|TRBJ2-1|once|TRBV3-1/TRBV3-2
CASSQAAGGLNEQFF
TGTGCCAGCAGCCAAGCTGCGGGAGGGCTCAATGAGCAGTTCTTC
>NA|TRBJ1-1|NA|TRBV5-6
CASSLGAMNTEAFF
TGTGCCAGCAGCTTAGGAGCCATGAACACTGAAGCTTTCTTT
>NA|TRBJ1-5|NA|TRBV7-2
CASSPFPLQGPHQPQHF
TGTGCCAGCAGCCCATTTCCCCTACAGGGACCACATCAGCCCCAGCATTTT
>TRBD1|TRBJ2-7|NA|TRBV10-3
CASVAPTGKYYEQYF
TGTGCCTCAGTGGCCCCGACAGGGAAGTACTACGAGCAGTACTTC
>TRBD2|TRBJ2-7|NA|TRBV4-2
CASSYGTSGGAYEQYF
TGTGCCAGCAGCTACGGGACTAGCGGGGGTGCCTACGAGCAGTACTTC
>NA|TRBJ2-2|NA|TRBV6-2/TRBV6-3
CASSTTQYTGELFF
TGTGCCAGCAGTACGACTCAATACACCGGGGAGCTGTTTTTT
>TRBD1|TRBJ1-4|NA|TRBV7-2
CASSRDRTTNEKLFF
TGTGCCAGCAGCCGGGACAGAACAACTAATGAAAAACTGTTTTTT
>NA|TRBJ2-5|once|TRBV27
CASRLNPNGEETQYF
TGTGCCAGCAGACTAAACCCGAACGGAGAAGAGACCCAGTACTTC
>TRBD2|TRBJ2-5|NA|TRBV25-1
CASSELAGSYQETQYF
TGTGCCAGCAGCGAGCTAGCGGGTTCGTACCAAGAGACCCAGTACTTC
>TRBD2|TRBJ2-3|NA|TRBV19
CASSTGLAGESTDTQYF
TGTGCCAGTAGTACCGGACTAGCGGGGGAGAGCACAGATACGCAGTATTTT
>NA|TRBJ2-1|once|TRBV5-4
CASSLDTGSYNEQFF
TGTGCCAGCAGCTTGGACACGGGTTCCTACAATGAGCAGTTCTTC
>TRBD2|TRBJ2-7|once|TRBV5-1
CASSPGTSGYEQYF
TGCGCCAGCTCCCCGGGGACTAGCGGATACGAGCAGTACTTC
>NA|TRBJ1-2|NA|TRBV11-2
CASSLMRPPSYGYTF
TGTGCCAGCAGCTTAATGAGGCCTCCATCCTATGGCTACACCTTC
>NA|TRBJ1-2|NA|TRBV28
CASSPRTGSLVYGYTF
TGTGCCAGCAGTCCACGTACAGGCAGTTTAGTCTATGGCTACACCTTC
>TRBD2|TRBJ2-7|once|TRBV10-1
CASSEASGSRGYEQYF
TGCGCCAGCAGTGAGGCTAGCGGGAGCCGCGGTTACGAGCAGTACTTC
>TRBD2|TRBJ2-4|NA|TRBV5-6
CASSLGGLAMGLAKNIQYF
TGTGCCAGCAGCTTGGGGGGACTAGCTATGGGGCTAGCCAAAAACATTCAGTACTTC
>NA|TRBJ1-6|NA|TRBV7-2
CASSFMSGNNSPLHF
TGTGCCAGCAGCTTTATGTCCGGGAATAATTCACCCCTCCACTTT
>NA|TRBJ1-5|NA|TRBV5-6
CASSLAAARPNQPQHF
TGTGCCAGCAGCTTGGCCGCGGCCCGACCCAATCAGCCCCAGCATTTT
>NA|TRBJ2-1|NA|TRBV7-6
CASSLQVFGEQFF
TGTGCCAGCAGCTTACAAGTTTTCGGTGAGCAGTTCTTC
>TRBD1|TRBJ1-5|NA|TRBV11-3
CASSLDRGENQPQHF
TGTGCCAGCAGCTTAGACAGGGGGGAAAATCAGCCCCAGCATTTT
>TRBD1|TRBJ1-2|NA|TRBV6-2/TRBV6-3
CASSPRTGPINYGYTF
TGTGCCAGCAGCCCCAGGACAGGGCCAATTAACTATGGCTACACCTTC
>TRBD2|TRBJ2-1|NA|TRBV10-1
CASSETSGRPDNEQFF
TGCGCCAGCAGTGAAACTAGCGGGAGGCCGGACAATGAGCAGTTCTTC
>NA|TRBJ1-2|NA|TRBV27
CASSLVSQPRDYGYTF
TGTGCCAGCAGTTTAGTAAGCCAGCCGAGGGACTATGGCTACACCTTC
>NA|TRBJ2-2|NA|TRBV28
CASTPVKGPTGELFF
TGTGCCAGCACCCCGGTGAAGGGGCCCACCGGGGAGCTGTTTTTT
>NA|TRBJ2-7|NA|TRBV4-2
CASSQSHLASHSYEQYF
TGTGCCAGCAGCCAATCCCACCTAGCGTCGCACTCCTACGAGCAGTACTTC
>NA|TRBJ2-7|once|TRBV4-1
CASSQDSRSLLIEEQYF
TGCGCCAGCAGCCAAGATTCTAGGTCATTGCTTATCGAGGAGCAGTACTTC
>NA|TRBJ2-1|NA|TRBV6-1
CASSEGGGTYNEQFF
TGTGCCAGCAGTGAAGGGGGAGGTACCTACAATGAGCAGTTCTTC
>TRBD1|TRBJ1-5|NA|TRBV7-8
CASSSTGASQPQHF
TGTGCCAGCAGCTCCACAGGGGCGAGTCAGCCCCAGCATTTT
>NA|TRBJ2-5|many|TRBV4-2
CASSQDRVEQTQYF
TGTGCCAGCAGCCAAGACAGGGTCGAGCAGACCCAGTACTTC
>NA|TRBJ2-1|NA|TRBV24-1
CATAELVGNEQFF
TGTGCCACCGCTGAACTCGTTGGCAATGAGCAGTTCTTC
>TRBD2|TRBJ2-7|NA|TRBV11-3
CASSLDSSGSPEQYF
TGTGCCAGCAGCTTAGATAGCAGCGGGAGTCCCGAGCAGTACTTC
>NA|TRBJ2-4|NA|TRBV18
CASATGSIGKNIQYF
TGTGCCAGCGCGACTGGTTCTATCGGCAAAAACATTCAGTACTTC
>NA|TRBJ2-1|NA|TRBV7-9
CASSLLVSGDEQFF
TGTGCCAGCAGCTTATTGGTTAGCGGCGATGAGCAGTTCTTC
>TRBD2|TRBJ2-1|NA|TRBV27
CASRAGLAGGYNEQFF
TGTGCCAGCAGAGCGGGACTAGCGGGAGGGTACAATGAGCAGTTCTTC
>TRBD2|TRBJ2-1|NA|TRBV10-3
CAIMSASGDEQFF
TGTGCCATCATGAGCGCTAGCGGGGATGAGCAGTTCTTC
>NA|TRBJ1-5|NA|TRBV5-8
CASSLARGDQPQHF
TGTGCCAGCAGCTTGGCCCGCGGAGATCAGCCCCAGCATTTT
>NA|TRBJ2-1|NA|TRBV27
CASSLGLISYNEQFF
TGTGCCAGCAGTTTAGGGCTAATCTCCTACAATGAGCAGTTCTTC
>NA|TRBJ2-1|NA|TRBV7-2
CASSSSGQFF
TGTGCCAGCAGCTCCTCGGGGCAGTTCTTC
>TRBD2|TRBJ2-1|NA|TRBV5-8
CASSPGPGGLNEQFF
TGTGCCAGCAGCCCGGGGCCGGGAGGGCTTAATGAGCAGTTCTTC
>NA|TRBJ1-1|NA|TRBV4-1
CASSQEKETVRLNTEAFF
TGCGCCAGCAGCCAAGAAAAGGAGACAGTGAGGTTGAACACTGAAGCTTTCTTT
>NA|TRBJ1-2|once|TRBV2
CASKLRGGNGYTF
TGTGCCAGCAAGCTCAGGGGTGGAAATGGCTACACCTTC